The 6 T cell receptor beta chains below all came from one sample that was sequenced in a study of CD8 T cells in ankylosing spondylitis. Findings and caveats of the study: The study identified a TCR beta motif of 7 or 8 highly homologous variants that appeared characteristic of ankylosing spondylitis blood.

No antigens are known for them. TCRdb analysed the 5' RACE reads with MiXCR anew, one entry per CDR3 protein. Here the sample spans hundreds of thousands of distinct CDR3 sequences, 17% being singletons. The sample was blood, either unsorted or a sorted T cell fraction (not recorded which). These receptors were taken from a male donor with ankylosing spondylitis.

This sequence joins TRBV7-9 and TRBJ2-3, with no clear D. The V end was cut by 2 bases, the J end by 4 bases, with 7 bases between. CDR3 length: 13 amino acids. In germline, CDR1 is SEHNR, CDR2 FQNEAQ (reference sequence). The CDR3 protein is CASSLLLSDTQYF. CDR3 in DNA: TGTGCCAGCAGCTTACTTCTTTCAGATACGCAGTATTTT.

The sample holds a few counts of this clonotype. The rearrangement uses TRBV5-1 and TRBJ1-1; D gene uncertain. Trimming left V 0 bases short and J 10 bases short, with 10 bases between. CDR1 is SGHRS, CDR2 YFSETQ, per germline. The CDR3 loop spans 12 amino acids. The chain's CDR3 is CASSLDDVVAFF. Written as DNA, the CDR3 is TGCGCCAGCAGCTTGGATGACGTAGTAGCTTTCTTT.

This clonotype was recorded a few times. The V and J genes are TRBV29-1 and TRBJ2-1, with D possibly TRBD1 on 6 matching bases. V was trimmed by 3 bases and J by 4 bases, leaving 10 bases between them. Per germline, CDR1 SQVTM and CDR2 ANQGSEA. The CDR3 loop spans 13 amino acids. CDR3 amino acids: CSVERTDYNEQFF. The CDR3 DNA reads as TGCAGCGTTGAGCGGACAGATTACAATGAGCAGTTCTTC.

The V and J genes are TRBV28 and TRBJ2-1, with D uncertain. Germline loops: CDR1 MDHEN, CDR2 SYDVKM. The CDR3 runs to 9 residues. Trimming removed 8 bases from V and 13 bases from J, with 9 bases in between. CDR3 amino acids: CASGNPQFF. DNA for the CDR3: TGTGCCAGCGGGAACCCTCAGTTCTTC. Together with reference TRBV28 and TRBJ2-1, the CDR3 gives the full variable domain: DVKVTQSSRYLVKRTGEKVFLECVQDMDHENMFWYRQDPGLGLRLIYFSYDVKMKEKGDIPEGYSVSREKKERFSLILESASTNQTSMYLCASGNPQFFGPGTRLTVL.

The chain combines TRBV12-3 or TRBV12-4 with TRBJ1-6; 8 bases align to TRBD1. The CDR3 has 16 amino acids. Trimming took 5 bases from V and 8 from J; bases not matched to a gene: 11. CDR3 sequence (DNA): TGTGCCAGCAGTCCATCGTGGACAGGGTGGGATTCACCCCTCCACTTT. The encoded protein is CASSPSWTGWDSPLHF.

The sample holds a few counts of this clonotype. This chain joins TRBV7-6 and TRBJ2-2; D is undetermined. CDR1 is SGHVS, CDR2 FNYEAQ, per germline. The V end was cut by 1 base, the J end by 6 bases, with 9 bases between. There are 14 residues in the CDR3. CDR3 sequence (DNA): TGTGCCAGCAGCTTAGACTGGCGCGCCGGGGAGCTGTTTTTT. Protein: CASSLDWRAGELFF.